A single sample is the source of the 25 T cell receptor beta chains below, sequenced in a study of cytomegalovirus exposure and HLA in healthy donors. Sequencing was performed with immunoSEQ multiplex PCR; in TCRdb, only in-frame clones are kept and a portion is missing. The sample yields under 200,000 clones, approximately 96% seen once. Sequencing was performed on PBMCs. These receptors all stem from a woman under 30 in good health and CMV-seronegative.

This chain joins TRBV7-9 and TRBJ1-2, with 9 bases fitting TRBD1. The junction had 9 bases not matched to a gene; V was cut back by 7 bases and J by 3 bases. From germline, CDR1 is SEHNR and CDR2 FQNEAQ (reference sequence). This CDR3 comprises 15 residues. The CDR3 spells CASTQRGQGHYGYTF. The CDR3, as DNA: TGTGCCAGCACCCAGAGGGGACAGGGCCACTATGGCTACACCTTC.

V is TRBV19 and J is TRBJ2-7; 11 bases fit TRBD2. Germline CDR1 is LNHDA and CDR2 is SQIVND (reference sequence). There are 15 residues in the CDR3. V shed 5 bases, J shed 2 bases, and the junction held 5 bases outside the gene matches. CDR3 nucleotide sequence: TGTGCCAGTAGTCAACTAGCGGGGGCAGCCTACGAGCAGTACTTC. Encoded protein: CASSQLAGAAYEQYF. Using reference TRBV19 and TRBJ2-7 for the parts outside the CDR3, the full variable domain is DGGITQSPKYLFRKEGQNVTLSCEQNLNHDAMYWYRQDPGQGLRLIYYSQIVNDFQKGDIAEGYSVSREKKESFPLTVTSAQKNPTAFYLCASSQLAGAAYEQYFGPGTRLTVT.

This clone was seen only once. The chain combines TRBV6-5 with TRBJ2-1; 8 bases are a match to TRBD1. CDR1 MNHEY and CDR2 SVGAGI come from the germline V gene. The J segment lost 6 bases and the V segment lost 6 bases, leaving 4 bases of the junction unmatched. CDR3 length: 13 residues. The DNA for the CDR3 is TGTGCCAGCAGCCGACAGGGGAGCAATGAGCAGTTCTTC. This sequence encodes CASSRQGSNEQFF.

The V and J genes are TRBV7-2 and TRBJ2-1; 9 positions match TRBD1. In germline, CDR1 is SGHTA, CDR2 FQGNSA. This CDR3 has 15 amino acids. V gave up 0 bases and J gave up 6 bases; unmatched junction bases: 3. The CDR3: CASSLAGTGSNEQFF. The CDR3 DNA reads TGTGCCAGCAGCTTAGCGGGGACAGGGAGCAATGAGCAGTTCTTC.

V is TRBV2 and J is TRBJ2-2; 10 positions agree with TRBD1. This CDR3 has 15 amino acids. V trimming: 5 bases; J trimming: 3 bases; junction bases outside the gene matches: 3. Germline V CDR1 and CDR2: SNHLY, FYNNEI. The CDR3 DNA is TGTGCCAGCAGTAAGGACAGGGGGGACACCGGGGAGCTGTTTTTT. Translation gives CASSKDRGDTGELFF.

This chain connects TRBV7-9 to TRBJ1-2; perhaps TRBD1 as D (6 bases). CDR3 length: 14 residues. Germline values: CDR1 SEHNR, CDR2 FQNEAQ (reference sequence). Trimming removed 0 bases at V and 4 bases at J, with 9 bases between. CDR3 bases: TGTGCCAGCAGCTTAGCCGGACAGCTCTATGGCTACACCTTC. This sequence encodes CASSLAGQLYGYTF.

V and J are TRBV9 and TRBJ1-6, with 10 bases lining up with TRBD1. Germline V gene data show CDR1 as SGDLS and CDR2 as YYNGEE. The V gene end was trimmed by 0 bases and the J gene end by 10 bases; junction bases not matched to a gene: 1. The CDR3 spans 14 residues. The CDR3 DNA is TGTGCCAGCAGCGTAGGGGACAGGGGCTCACCCCTCCACTTT. It translates to CASSVGDRGSPLHF.

V and J are TRBV6-6 and TRBJ1-4, with D unclear. Germline V gene lookup returns CDR1 MNHNY and CDR2 SVGAGI (reference sequence). The length of the CDR3 is 13 residues. Trimming left V 7 bases short and J 8 bases short, with 14 bases between. In nucleotides, the CDR3 is TGTGCCAGCACTAGCCAGTTGTGGGAAAAACTGTTTTTT. Its protein product is CASTSQLWEKLFF.

The rearrangement uses TRBV20-1 and TRBJ1-1; D is perhaps TRBD1 (6 bases). Germline V gene data show CDR1 as DFQATT and CDR2 as SNEGSKA (reference sequence). This CDR3 is 11 amino acids long. V was cut by 6 bases and J by 6 bases, with 11 bases left in between. The CDR3 here is CSAGQSSEAFF. In DNA, the CDR3 is TGCAGTGCCGGACAGTCTTCTGAAGCTTTCTTT.

The V call is TRBV27, the J call TRBJ1-1; weak D call: TRBD1 (6 bases). V lost 9 bases and J lost 0, with 11 bases in between. The CDR3 runs 13 residues. The germline gives CDR1 MNHEY, CDR2 SMNVEV (reference sequence). Here the CDR3 reads CASTDSLNTEAFF. The CDR3 DNA sequence: TGTGCCAGTACGGACAGTTTGAACACTGAAGCTTTCTTT.

This chain uses TRBV18 with TRBJ1-4; the D gene is possibly TRBD1 (5 bases). Germline CDR1 and CDR2: KGHSH and LQKENI. The CDR3 sequence is 13 residues long. Trimming took 5 bases from V and 5 from J, leaving 9 bases between them. This chain's CDR3 is CASSAGENEKLFF. The CDR3 nucleotides read TGTGCCAGCTCAGCGGGGGAGAATGAAAAACTGTTTTTT.

The rearrangement links TRBV19 to TRBJ1-2; 8 bases line up with TRBD1. With 5 bases clipped from V and 7 bases from J, the junction kept 18 bases outside the gene matches. The CDR3 is made up of 17 amino acids. CDR1 is LNHDA and CDR2 is SQIVND in the germline V gene (reference sequence). For the CDR3, the DNA is TGTGCCAGTAGTGGGATTGGGACAGGCGAAGTTCCTAGTGGCTACACCTTC. As protein: CASSGIGTGEVPSGYTF. Using reference TRBV19 and TRBJ1-2 for the parts outside the CDR3, the full variable domain is DGGITQSPKYLFRKEGQNVTLSCEQNLNHDAMYWYRQDPGQGLRLIYYSQIVNDFQKGDIAEGYSVSREKKESFPLTVTSAQKNPTAFYLCASSGIGTGEVPSGYTFGSGTRLTVV.

The rearrangement joins TRBV5-4 to TRBJ2-5; perhaps TRBD1 as D (6 bases). Deletions cut 5 bases from V and 5 bases from J, with 19 bases between. The CDR3 is 15 residues long. Germline CDR1 SGHNT, CDR2 YYREEE (reference sequence). CDR3 residues: CASRPFGSGAETQYF. CDR3 DNA: TGTGCCAGCAGACCTTTCGGCTCAGGGGCGGAGACCCAGTACTTC.

The chain uses TRBV6-5 and TRBJ2-3; D remains unclear. The V end was cut by 0 bases, the J end by 0 bases, with 7 bases between. CDR1 and CDR2 from the germline V gene are MNHEY and SVGAGI. The CDR3 loop spans 15 amino acids. The CDR3 sequence: CASSYSWASTDTQYF. CDR3 nucleotide sequence: TGTGCCAGCAGTTACTCGTGGGCTAGCACAGATACGCAGTATTTT.

The chain is built from TRBV7-2 and TRBJ2-5, with 9 bases identical to TRBD2. The CDR3 runs 16 residues. Trimming at V came to 0 bases and at J to 5 bases, leaving 7 bases not matched to a gene. Germline loops: CDR1 SGHTA, CDR2 FQGNSA. The CDR3 is CASSLASAGGPETQYF. DNA for the CDR3: TGTGCCAGCAGCTTAGCTTCGGCGGGGGGGCCCGAGACCCAGTACTTC.

The chain combines TRBV7-9 with TRBJ2-7; 7 bases match TRBD1. This CDR3 contains 15 residues. From germline, CDR1 is SEHNR and CDR2 FQNEAQ (reference sequence). V lost 5 bases to trimming and J lost 2 bases; unmatched junction nucleotides: 9. CDR3 sequence: CASSDTGTAAYEQYF. The CDR3 coding sequence is TGTGCCAGCAGCGATACCGGGACAGCTGCCTACGAGCAGTACTTC.

V usage is TRBV19 and J usage is TRBJ1-5; no firm D call. This CDR3 is built from 13 residues. Trimming took off 10 bases at V and 1 base at J, with 11 bases between the two ends. From germline, CDR1 is LNHDA and CDR2 SQIVND (reference sequence). The CDR3 sequence: CATGLGSNQPQHF. In DNA, the CDR3 is TGTGCCACCGGACTTGGCAGCAATCAGCCCCAGCATTTT.

This clone was counted a single time. The gene calls are TRBV2 and TRBJ1-2; 9 positions agree with TRBD1. Germline-derived CDR1 and CDR2 are SNHLY and FYNNEI. The ends lost 4 bases at V and 6 bases at J; junction bases unmatched: 9. The length of the CDR3 is 15 residues. CDR3 coding DNA: TGTGCCAGCAGTGCGGGACAGGGTTTACGTAATGGCTACACCTTC. The encoded protein is CASSAGQGLRNGYTF.

The chain combines TRBV6-1 with TRBJ2-7; D may be TRBD1 (6 bases). The germline V and J ends were trimmed by 7 bases and 6 bases, with 19 bases remaining between them. This CDR3 has 14 amino acids. CDR1 and CDR2 (germline): MNHNS, SASEGT. The DNA of the CDR3 is TGTGCCAGCAAGGTCGACAGGAGGTCTATCGAGCAGTACTTC. Translation gives CASKVDRRSIEQYF.

This chain uses TRBV5-6 with TRBJ2-5, with D tentatively TRBD2 (6 bases). The germline V and J ends were trimmed by 2 bases and 2 bases, with 16 bases remaining between them. CDR1 is SGHDT and CDR2 is YYEEEE in the germline V gene. The CDR3 runs 16 residues. The CDR3 DNA is TGTGCCAGCAGCTTTTTCCCTAGCGCGTTTCAAGAGACCCAGTACTTC. It specifies CASSFFPSAFQETQYF. Complete variable domain (other parts from reference TRBV5-6 and TRBJ2-5): DAGVTQSPTHLIKTRGQQVTLRCSPKSGHDTVSWYQQALGQGPQFIFQYYEEEERQRGNFPDRFSGHQFPNYSSELNVNALLLGDSALYLCASSFFPSAFQETQYFGPGTRLLVL.

This chain links TRBV5-1 with TRBJ2-5; no firm D call. V gave up 7 bases and J gave up 5 bases, with 12 bases separating them. Germline V gives CDR1 SGHRS, CDR2 YFSETQ. The CDR3 consists of 12 residues. The CDR3 spells CASRLRLETQYF. Written as DNA, the CDR3 is TGCGCCAGCCGATTGCGCTTGGAGACCCAGTACTTC. The full variable domain, with the rest looked up from reference TRBV5-1 and TRBJ2-5, is KAGVTQTPRYLIKTRGQQVTLSCSPISGHRSVSWYQQTPGQGLQFLFEYFSETQRNKGNFPGRFSGRQFSNSRSEMNVSTLELGDSALYLCASRLRLETQYFGPGTRLLVL.

V gene TRBV30 combines with J gene TRBJ1-4; D unclear. This CDR3 has 11 residues. Between the trimmed V and J ends, which lost 1 base and 5 bases, there was a span of 2 bases. Germline V gene lookup returns CDR1 GTSNPN and CDR2 SVGIG (reference sequence). The CDR3 DNA is TGTGCCTGGAGTGCGAATGAAAAACTGTTTTTT. This sequence encodes CAWSANEKLFF.

The CDR3 bases are TGCGCCAGCAGCCAAGGGGACAGGGGACCTGAAGCTTTCTTT. It yields the protein CASSQGDRGPEAFF. V and J are TRBV4-3 and TRBJ1-1; 10 bases map to TRBD1. J gave up 6 bases and V 1 base, and 2 bases lay outside the gene matches. Per germline, CDR1 LGHNA and CDR2 YSLEER. The CDR3 loop spans 14 amino acids.

The chain carries TRBV19 and TRBJ2-2; possible D gene TRBD1, 6 bases. CDR1 and CDR2 from the germline V gene are LNHDA and SQIVND (reference sequence). Trimming took 10 bases from V and 0 from J, leaving 12 bases between them. The CDR3 is made up of 14 amino acids. Here the CDR3 DNA reads TGTGCCACCACCGGACAGCCGAACACCGGGGAGCTGTTTTTT. Encoded protein: CATTGQPNTGELFF.

The chain employs TRBV9 and TRBJ2-5; weak D call: TRBD1 (7 bases). V shed 0 bases and J shed 2 bases, with 11 bases lying between them. The length of the CDR3 is 15 residues. The germline V gene has CDR1 SGDLS and CDR2 YYNGEE. The CDR3 loop reads CASSVGQGGQETQYF. DNA for the CDR3: TGTGCCAGCAGCGTAGGACAGGGAGGACAAGAGACCCAGTACTTC.